This T cell receptor beta chain was profiled in a study of shared clonotypes between healthy human individuals. Study conclusions and caveats: Among the subsets, naive ones generally showed larger estimated richness than memory ones. Represented genetic and exposure-history diversity was restricted by having few donors.

Replicate PCRs for sorted subsets used roughly 200 ng DNA; this equaled 25,000 to 30,000 T cell genomes. Some clones are missing from TCRdb's copy, which holds only in-frame ones; the method was immunoSEQ multiplex PCR. In the table there are 550,000 to 750,000 clones, 95% of which are singletons. Germline-derived CDR1 and CDR2 are WSHSY and SAAADI. The V gene lost 5 bases and the J gene lost 4 bases, with 8 bases spanning the gap. The CDR3 spans 12 residues. Worth noting for this clone: As yet, its antigen is unknown.

Naive CD8 cells were CD45RO-negative, positively selected for CCR7, excluding terminally differentiated effector memory CD45RA+ cells. The sample taken for sequencing was naive CD8+ T cells sorted from blood. This chain uses TRBV10-2 with TRBJ1-1, with D uncertain. This receptor was identified in a woman younger than 45 in good health. Here the CDR3 DNA reads TGCGCCAGCAGTCCTGTTGTCACTGAAGCTTTCTTT. It specifies CASSPVVTEAFF.